Presented here are 26 T cell receptor beta chains from one specimen sequenced in a study of T cell repertoires in cytomegalovirus infection. Their recognized antigens are unknown. TCRdb re-called the reads through MiXCR, storing one row per CDR3 protein. The sample gives hundreds of thousands of distinct CDR3 sequences, just under 30% of which show up once; roughly 20% is in the top ten. The input for sequencing was cultured PBMCs, taken from culture after CMV antigen stimulation. These receptors all stem from a human donor in good health (CMV status not recorded). Some clones in this sample may be carry-over from other donors' samples.

The table lists this clonotype with a few counts. The J gene is TRBJ2-6, the V gene TRBV12-3 or TRBV12-4, with D perhaps TRBD2 (6 bases). The CDR3 has 19 amino acids. V was trimmed by 6 bases and J by 0 bases, leaving 21 bases between them. The CDR3 reads CASRPPTGRDVSGANVLTF. DNA of the CDR3: TGTGCCAGCAGGCCCCCCACGGGGCGGGATGTCTCTGGGGCCAACGTCCTGACTTTC.

J is TRBJ1-5 and V is TRBV15; D not certain. V lost 0 bases to trimming and J lost 9 bases, with 18 bases between them. The CDR3 covers 16 residues. Germline lookup yields CDR1 LNHNV and CDR2 YYDKDF (reference sequence). The CDR3: CATSRDFEGFRPPQHF. The CDR3 nucleotides are TGTGCCACCAGCAGAGATTTCGAAGGATTCAGGCCGCCCCAGCATTTT.

This clonotype was recorded a few times. The chain recombines TRBV7-3 with TRBJ2-1; 8 positions agree with TRBD1. CDR1 is SGHTA and CDR2 is FQGTGA in the germline V gene. Unmatched junction bases numbered 1, after V lost 1 base and J lost 2 bases. This CDR3 region has 15 residues. The CDR3 reads CASSLMGQAYNEQFF. For the CDR3, the DNA is TGTGCCAGCAGCTTAATGGGACAGGCCTACAATGAGCAGTTCTTC.

This clonotype was detected many times. This chain joins TRBV20-1 and TRBJ2-3; D is possibly TRBD1 or TRBD2 (5 bases each). Germline V gene lookup returns CDR1 DFQATT and CDR2 SNEGSKA (reference sequence). The V end was cut by 6 bases, the J end by 11 bases, with 12 bases between. The CDR3 sequence is 10 residues long. This CDR3 is CSARDRWQYF. In nucleotides, the CDR3 is TGCAGTGCCAGGGACCGGTGGCAGTATTTT.

The chain is built from TRBV12-3 or TRBV12-4 and TRBJ2-2, with 10 bases matching TRBD2. This CDR3 region has 15 residues. Germline trimming cut 6 bases from V and 3 bases from J; bases unmatched to any gene: 4. Here the CDR3 reads CASRASGRDTGELFF. CDR3 sequence (DNA): TGTGCCAGCAGAGCGAGCGGGAGGGACACCGGGGAGCTGTTTTTT.

This clonotype is a singleton in its sample. The V and J genes are TRBV7-4 and TRBJ2-3; 11 bases match TRBD1. Losses at the gene ends were 5 bases for V and 2 bases for J; bases not matched to a gene: 21. The CDR3 is made up of 21 amino acids. Germline CDR1 is SGHVT and CDR2 is SQSDAQ. The CDR3 loop is CASSPQPGQGELGRFTDTQYF. The CDR3 bases are TGTGCCAGCAGCCCGCAACCGGGACAGGGGGAATTGGGTCGCTTCACAGATACGCAGTATTTT.

The J gene is TRBJ1-1, the V gene TRBV18; D may be TRBD1 (5 bases). Germline V CDR1 and CDR2: KGHSH, LQKENI. Trimming removed 3 bases from V and 3 bases from J, with 11 bases in between. The CDR3 length is 14 residues. DNA for the CDR3: TGTGCCAGCTCACCCCTGATGGGGGACACTGAAGCTTTCTTT. Its translation: CASSPLMGDTEAFF.

Concerning this clonotype itself: This CDR3 is missing its conserved last phenylalanine or tryptophan, likely due to a read error. V gene TRBV19 combines with J gene TRBJ1-2; a weak D match, TRBD1 (6 bases). The germline V gene has CDR1 LNHDA and CDR2 SQIVND (reference sequence). V was trimmed by 6 bases and J by 4 bases, leaving 15 bases between them. The CDR3 loop spans 14 amino acids. This chain's CDR3 is CASSSEGGSYGYTL. In DNA, the CDR3 is TGTGCCAGTAGCTCGGAGGGGGGCAGCTATGGCTACACCCTC.

V is TRBV2 and J is TRBJ1-2; TRBD1 matches at 7 bases. Germline lookup yields CDR1 SNHLY and CDR2 FYNNEI. The V and J ends lost 6 bases and 8 bases, in that order; junction bases with no gene match: 15. There are 15 residues in the CDR3. CDR3 region: CASSALRTGTGGYTF. The DNA of the CDR3 is TGTGCCAGCAGCGCCCTCCGGACAGGCACGGGAGGCTACACCTTC.

This chain connects TRBV27 to TRBJ1-1, with 10 bases identical to TRBD1. Germline CDR1 reads MNHEY; CDR2 reads SMNVEV (reference sequence). J lost 5 bases, V lost 4 bases, and 13 bases had no gene match. The CDR3 loop spans 17 amino acids. CDR3 sequence (DNA): TGTGCCAGCAGTTCGGTTAGGACAGGGGGAGTTATGACTGAAGCTTTCTTT. This gives the protein CASSSVRTGGVMTEAFF.

This clonotype has more than one count but fewer than ten. The chain employs TRBV20-1 and TRBJ2-1; 7 bases agree with TRBD2. Trimming took 3 bases from V and 8 from J; bases not matched to a gene: 7. In germline, CDR1 is DFQATT, CDR2 SNEGSKA (reference sequence). The CDR3 spans 13 residues. The CDR3 DNA reads as TGCAGTGCTAGGGGAGGGGCGCGGGATGAGCAGTTCTTC. It specifies CSARGGARDEQFF.

This clonotype was seen repeatedly, ten times or more. The J gene is TRBJ2-3, the V gene TRBV7-6; 7 nucleotides line up with TRBD2. Germline trimming cut 2 bases from V and 2 bases from J; bases unmatched to any gene: 4. The germline gives CDR1 SGHVS, CDR2 FNYEAQ. CDR3 length: 15 amino acids. The CDR3 region has the DNA TGTGCCAGCAGCTTACTAGCGGTAGACACAGATACGCAGTATTTT. Its protein product is CASSLLAVDTDTQYF.

Worth noting for this clonotype: A much larger clone lies a single base off, so this may be a read error. The chain joins TRBV2 to TRBJ2-1; TRBD2 matches 11 bases. Germline CDR1 and CDR2: SNHLY and FYNNEI. The length of the CDR3 is 16 residues. Unmatched junction bases numbered 4, after V lost 6 bases and J lost 0 bases. The CDR3, as DNA: TGTGCCAGCAGCGATACTAGCGGGAGCTCCTACAATGAGCAGTTCTTC. Translation gives CASSDTSGSSYNEQFF. The full variable domain, in which reference TRBV2 and TRBJ2-1 provide the parts outside the CDR3, is EPEVTQTPSHQVTQMGQEVILRCVPISNHLYFYWYRQILGQKVEFLVSFYNNEISEKSEIFDDQFSVERPDGSNFTLKIRSTKLEDSAMYFCASSDTSGSSYNEQFFGPGTRLTVL.

The chain links TRBV7-9 to TRBJ1-4; 7 bases align to TRBD1. Germline V gives CDR1 SEHNR, CDR2 FQNEAQ (reference sequence). J gave up 0 bases and V 5 bases, and 6 bases lay outside the gene matches. CDR3 length: 16 residues. CDR3 nucleotide sequence: TGTGCCAGCAGCCGAGGACAGGCTGCAACTAATGAAAAACTGTTTTTT. Translated: CASSRGQAATNEKLFF.

In this sample, this clonotype turned up a few times. V gene TRBV15 combines with J gene TRBJ1-2; 7 bases line up with TRBD1. Germline V gene data show CDR1 as LNHNV and CDR2 as YYDKDF (reference sequence). V lost 3 bases, J lost 4 bases, and 8 bases stayed unmatched. This CDR3 is built from 15 residues. For the CDR3, the DNA is TGTGCCACCAGCAGTTGGGACAGCGCGCCCTATGGCTACACCTTC. Translating gives CATSSWDSAPYGYTF.

This clonotype showed up many times. The junction shows a germline mismatch at one end, possibly a read error. CDR3: CASSRQETQYF. The CDR3 coding sequence is TGTGCCAGCAGCCGGCAAGAGACCCAGTACTTC. The chain uses TRBV5-1 and TRBJ2-5; D unresolved. The germline V gene encodes CDR1 SGHRS and CDR2 YFSETQ. The CDR3 extends over 11 amino acids. The variable domain in full, completed from reference TRBV5-1 and TRBJ2-5, reads KAGVTQTPRYLIKTRGQQVTLSCSPISGHRSVSWYQQTPGQGLQFLFEYFSETQRNKGNFPGRFSGRQFSNSRSEMNVSTLELGDSALYLCASSRQETQYFGPGTRLLVL.

This clonotype was found many times. The V gene is TRBV12-3 or TRBV12-4, the J gene TRBJ2-5; D is undetermined. The CDR3 runs to 11 residues. The V end lost 6 bases, the J end lost 1 base, and 3 bases lay between the germline ends. The CDR3 nucleotides read TGTGCCAGCAGCATCCAAGAGACCCAGTACTTC. Protein product: CASSIQETQYF.

In its sample, this clonotype was seen a few times. The chain combines TRBV28 with TRBJ1-5; D perhaps matches TRBD1 (5 bases). From germline, CDR1 is MDHEN and CDR2 SYDVKM. The CDR3 sequence is 15 residues long. Trimming shortened V by 5 bases and J by 3 bases, and 14 bases separated the two germline ends. The CDR3 loop is CASSPSGGYNQPQHF. The CDR3, as DNA: TGTGCCAGCAGTCCAAGTGGGGGGTACAATCAGCCCCAGCATTTT.

The V gene is TRBV6-2 or TRBV6-3, the J gene TRBJ2-1, with TRBD2 matching 11 bases. This CDR3 contains 16 residues. From germline, CDR1 is MNHEY and CDR2 SVGEGT. Unmatched junction bases numbered 4, after V lost 4 bases and J lost 2 bases. The CDR3 nucleotides are TGTGCCAGCAGTTCCTTACTAGCGGGGGCCTACAATGAGCAGTTCTTC. It specifies CASSSLLAGAYNEQFF.

The CDR3 protein is CASSSRRFSNQPQHF. CDR3 coding DNA: TGTGCCAGCAGTTCGAGACGGTTTAGCAATCAGCCCCAGCATTTT. The chain recombines TRBV28 with TRBJ1-5; no clear D. The V gene lost 4 bases and the J gene lost 0 bases, with 10 bases spanning the gap. The CDR3 extends over 15 amino acids. The germline gives CDR1 MDHEN, CDR2 SYDVKM. The whole variable domain, filled in from reference TRBV28 and TRBJ1-5, reads DVKVTQSSRYLVKRTGEKVFLECVQDMDHENMFWYRQDPGLGLRLIYFSYDVKMKEKGDIPEGYSVSREKKERFSLILESASTNQTSMYLCASSSRRFSNQPQHFGDGTRLSIL.

The chain has TRBV6-1 and TRBJ2-7; D is unclear. The V gene lost 4 bases and the J gene lost 4 bases, with 8 bases spanning the gap. CDR1 and CDR2 (germline): MNHNS, SASEGT. This CDR3 comprises 12 residues. DNA for the CDR3: TGTGCCAGCAGTGTAGGGATTTACGAGCAGTACTTC. It is translated as CASSVGIYEQYF.

V is TRBV6-5 and J is TRBJ2-7; D call uncertain. Trimming took 1 base from V and 6 from J, leaving 7 bases between them. The CDR3 runs to 12 residues. CDR1 MNHEY and CDR2 SVGAGI come from the germline V gene. CDR3 sequence (DNA): TGTGCCAGCAGTTACTTCCAAGGCGAGCAGTACTTC. Residues: CASSYFQGEQYF.

This clonotype was counted many times. The chain is built from TRBV6-8 and TRBJ2-1; D gene unclear. V lost 5 bases and J lost 2, with 13 bases in between. The germline V gene encodes CDR1 MNHGY and CDR2 SAAAGT. CDR3 size: 15 residues. The CDR3 sequence is CASSPTAGAYNEQFF. The CDR3 nucleotides are TGTGCCAGCAGTCCTACAGCCGGAGCCTACAATGAGCAGTTCTTC.

The chain has TRBV10-3 and TRBJ2-7; a weak D match, TRBD1 (6 bases). The germline V gene encodes CDR1 ENHRY and CDR2 SYGVKD. V shed 6 bases and J shed 6 bases, with 15 bases lying between them. This CDR3 region has 13 residues. As DNA, the CDR3 is TGTGCCATCAGCCAAGTTACAGGGAGCGAGCAGTACTTC. Translation: CAISQVTGSEQYF.

This chain uses TRBV7-6 with TRBJ2-4; the D gene is possibly TRBD1 (5 bases). The CDR3 sequence is 16 residues long. Trimming took off 6 bases at V and 1 base at J, with 16 bases between the two ends. Germline CDR1 SGHVS, CDR2 FNYEAQ. This chain's CDR3 is CASSLTDRNAKNIQYF. In DNA, the CDR3 is TGTGCCAGCAGTTTGACAGATAGAAACGCCAAAAACATTCAGTACTTC.

This chain uses TRBV7-2 with TRBJ1-4; a weak D match, TRBD1 (6 bases). The CDR3 totals 15 residues. Germline V gives CDR1 SGHTA, CDR2 FQGNSA. Trimming stripped 3 bases from V and 7 bases from J, with 15 bases between. The CDR3 region is CASSLGSGTSEKLFF. DNA of the CDR3: TGTGCCAGCAGCTTGGGATCCGGGACATCTGAAAAACTGTTTTTT.